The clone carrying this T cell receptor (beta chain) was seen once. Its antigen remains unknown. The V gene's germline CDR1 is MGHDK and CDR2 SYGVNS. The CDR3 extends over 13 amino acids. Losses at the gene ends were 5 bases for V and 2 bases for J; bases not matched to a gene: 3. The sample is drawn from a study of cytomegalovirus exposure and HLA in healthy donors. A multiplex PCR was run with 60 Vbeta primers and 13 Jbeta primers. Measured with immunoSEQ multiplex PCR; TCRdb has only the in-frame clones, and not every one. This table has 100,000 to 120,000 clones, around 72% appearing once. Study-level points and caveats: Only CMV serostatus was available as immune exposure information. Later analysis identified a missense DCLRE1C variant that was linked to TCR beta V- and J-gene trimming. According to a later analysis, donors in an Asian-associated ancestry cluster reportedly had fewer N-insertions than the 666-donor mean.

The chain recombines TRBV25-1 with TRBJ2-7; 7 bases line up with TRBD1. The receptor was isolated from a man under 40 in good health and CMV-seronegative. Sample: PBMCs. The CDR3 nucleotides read TGTGCCAGCAGTCCGGGACAGACCTACGAGCAGTACTTC. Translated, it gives CASSPGQTYEQYF.